This TCR beta chain is from a study of memory CD4+ T cells and cytomegalovirus serostatus. V was shortened by 1 base and J by 6 bases, with 9 bases between the two germline ends. Germline V gene data show CDR1 as SGHNT and CDR2 as YENEEA. CDR3 length equals 14 residues. The sort gate was single viable CD3+CD4+CD8-CD45RO+ cells for memory CD4+ T cells. Assay used: immunoSEQ multiplex PCR; TCRdb lists only in-frame clones, some missing. The sample consists of some 50,000 clones, around 78% of them appearing once. The receptor was isolated from an adult in good health and CMV-seronegative. This rearrangement joins TRBV11-3 to TRBJ2-2, with D possibly TRBD2 on 5 matching bases. The source material was memory CD4+ T cells from blood. The CDR3 spells CASSLAGKAGELFF. As DNA, the CDR3 is TGTGCCAGCAGCTTAGCCGGGAAGGCCGGGGAGCTGTTTTTT.